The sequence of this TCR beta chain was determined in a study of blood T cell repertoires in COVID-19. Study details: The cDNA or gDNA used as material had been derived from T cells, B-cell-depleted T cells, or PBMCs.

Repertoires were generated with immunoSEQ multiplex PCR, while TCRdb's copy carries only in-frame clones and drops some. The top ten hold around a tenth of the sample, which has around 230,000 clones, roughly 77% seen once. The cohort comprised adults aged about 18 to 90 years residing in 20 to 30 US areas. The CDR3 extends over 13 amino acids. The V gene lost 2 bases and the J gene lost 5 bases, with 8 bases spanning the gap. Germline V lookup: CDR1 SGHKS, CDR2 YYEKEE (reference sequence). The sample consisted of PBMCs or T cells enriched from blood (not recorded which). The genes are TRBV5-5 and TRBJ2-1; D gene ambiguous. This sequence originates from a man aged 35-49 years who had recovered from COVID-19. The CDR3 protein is CASSFRRNNEQFF. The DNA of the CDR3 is TGTGCCAGCAGCTTCCGTAGAAACAATGAGCAGTTCTTC.